Below, 8 T cell receptor beta chains from the same sample are listed, as sequenced in a study of T cell clones after liver transplantation. Assay: immunoSEQ multiplex PCR; the TCRdb copy retains only in-frame clones and omits some. The sample shows some 6,100 clones, roughly 85% of them seen only once. The material was CD8+ T cells from blood, obtained 24 months after liver transplant. These receptors all come from a human patient who received a liver transplant. Part of the T cell pool may stem from the graft donor.

The rearrangement links TRBV6-4 to TRBJ2-7, with D unclear. CDR3 length equals 12 residues. The germline gives CDR1 MRHNA, CDR2 SNTAGT. V was clipped by 4 bases and J by 6 bases, with 10 bases between them. For the CDR3, the DNA is TGTGCCAGCAGTGGTGTTTCCGGCGAGCAGTACTTC. Its translation: CASSGVSGEQYF.

The V call is TRBV28, the J call TRBJ1-3; 7 nucleotides line up with TRBD1. Germline V gene sequence: CDR1 MDHEN, CDR2 SYDVKM. There are 17 residues in the CDR3. The J segment lost 0 bases and the V segment lost 5 bases, leaving 10 bases of the junction unmatched. CDR3 loop: CASSLRTGLISGNTIYF. CDR3 nucleotides: TGTGCCAGCAGTCTTCGGACAGGCTTGATCTCTGGAAACACCATATATTTT. Drawing the rest from reference TRBV28 and TRBJ1-3, the complete variable domain is DVKVTQSSRYLVKRTGEKVFLECVQDMDHENMFWYRQDPGLGLRLIYFSYDVKMKEKGDIPEGYSVSREKKERFSLILESASTNQTSMYLCASSLRTGLISGNTIYFGEGSWLTVV.

The rearrangement links TRBV27 to TRBJ2-1; TRBD2 is a possible D gene (6 bases). Germline V CDR1 and CDR2: MNHEY, SMNVEV (reference sequence). V was clipped by 8 bases and J by 11 bases, with 10 bases between them. There are 10 residues in the CDR3. The CDR3 here is CASGGLQQFF. CDR3 nucleotides: TGTGCCAGCGGGGGACTCCAGCAGTTCTTC.

The chain has TRBV19 and TRBJ2-7; D gene uncertain. V lost 5 bases and J lost 5, with 16 bases in between. This CDR3 region has 14 residues. Germline CDR1 reads LNHDA; CDR2 reads SQIVND (reference sequence). CDR3 region: CASSVGPFTDEQYF. For the CDR3, the DNA is TGTGCCAGTAGTGTTGGGCCCTTCACGGACGAGCAGTACTTC.

The rearrangement links TRBV11-2 to TRBJ2-1, with D possibly TRBD1 on 5 matching bases. Germline V gene lookup returns CDR1 SGHAT and CDR2 FQNNGV. This CDR3 contains 15 residues. V lost 11 bases and J 5 bases, leaving 22 bases between the germline ends. The CDR3 DNA is TGTGCCGTACTGGCAGAAGGACACGATAACAATGAGCAGTTCTTC. Its translation is CAVLAEGHDNNEQFF.

The chain carries TRBV6-5 and TRBJ2-5; 12 bases agree with TRBD2. The V gene's germline CDR1 is MNHEY and CDR2 SVGAGI. CDR3 size: 13 residues. V dropped 5 bases and J dropped 5; count of bases not matched to a gene: 0. CDR3 in amino acids: CASSGTSGETQYF. CDR3 DNA sequence: TGTGCCAGCAGTGGGACTAGCGGGGAGACCCAGTACTTC.

This chain joins TRBV5-6 and TRBJ2-7; TRBD1 matches at 12 bases. This CDR3 region has 14 residues. V was clipped by 4 bases and J by 2 bases; unmatched bases: 1. Germline CDR1 and CDR2: SGHDT and YYEEEE. The CDR3 region has the DNA TGTGCCAGCAGCCGGGACAGGGGGCCCTACGAGCAGTACTTC. This translates into CASSRDRGPYEQYF.

The gene calls are TRBV7-6 and TRBJ1-3; D may be TRBD1 (6 bases). V lost 5 bases and J lost 2, with 10 bases in between. CDR1 SGHVS and CDR2 FNYEAQ come from the germline V gene. CDR3 length: 14 residues. The DNA for the CDR3 is TGTGCCAGCAGCAAACAGGGCACTGGAAACACCATATATTTT. It translates to CASSKQGTGNTIYF.